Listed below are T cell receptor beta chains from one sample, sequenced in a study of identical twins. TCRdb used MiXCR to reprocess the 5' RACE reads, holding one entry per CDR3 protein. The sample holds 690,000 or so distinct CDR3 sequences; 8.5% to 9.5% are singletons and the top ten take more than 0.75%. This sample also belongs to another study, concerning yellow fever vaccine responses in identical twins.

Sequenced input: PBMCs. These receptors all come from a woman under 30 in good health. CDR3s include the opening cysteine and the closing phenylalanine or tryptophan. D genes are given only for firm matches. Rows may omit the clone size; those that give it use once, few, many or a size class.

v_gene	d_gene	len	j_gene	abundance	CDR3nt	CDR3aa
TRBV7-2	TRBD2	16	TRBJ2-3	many	TGTGCCAGCAGCTTGCTAGCGGGAGCGGGCACAGATACGCAGTATTTT	CASSLLAGAGTDTQYF
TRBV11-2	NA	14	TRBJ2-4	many	TGTGCCAGCAGCTTAGGGCTAGCAGCGGTTATTCAGTACTTC	CASSLGLAAVIQYF
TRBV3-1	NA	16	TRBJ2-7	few	TGTGCCAGCAGCCAGTACTCCGGGACACCAGGCCACGAGCAGTACTTC	CASSQYSGTPGHEQYF
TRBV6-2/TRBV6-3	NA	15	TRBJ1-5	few	TGTGCCAGCAGCCTAACACATTTACCGAATCAGCCCCAGCATTTT	CASSLTHLPNQPQHF
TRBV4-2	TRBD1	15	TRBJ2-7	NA	TGTGCCAGCAGCCTCGGGACAGGGGTCAAGGACGAGCAGTACTTC	CASSLGTGVKDEQYF
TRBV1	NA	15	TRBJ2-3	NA	TGCACCAGCAGCCAAGATGCAGAGAGCACAGATACGCAGTATTTT	CTSSQDAESTDTQYF
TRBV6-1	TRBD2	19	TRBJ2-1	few	TGTGCCAGCACCCGACTAGCGGGGGTCCTCGAGAGCTCCTACAATGAGCAGTTCTTC	CASTRLAGVLESSYNEQFF
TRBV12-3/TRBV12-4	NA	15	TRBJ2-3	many	TGTGCCAGCACCTTTCGTGGGACTGGCACAGATACGCAGTATTTT	CASTFRGTGTDTQYF
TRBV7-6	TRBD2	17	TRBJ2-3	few	TGTGCCAGCAGCTTAGAAACCGGGACTAGCGGCACAGATACGCAGTATTTT	CASSLETGTSGTDTQYF
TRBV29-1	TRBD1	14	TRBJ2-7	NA	TGCAGCGTGAAGGGGACAGGGAGCTCCTACGAGCAGTACTTC	CSVKGTGSSYEQYF
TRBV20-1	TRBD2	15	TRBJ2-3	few	TGCAGTGCTAGAGAGGTAGCGGGGTTCACAGATACGCAGTATTTT	CSAREVAGFTDTQYF
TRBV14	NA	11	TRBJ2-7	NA	TGTGCCAGCAGCCCCAAGAACGAGCAGTACTTC	CASSPKNEQYF
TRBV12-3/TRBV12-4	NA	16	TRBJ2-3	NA	TGTGCCAGCAGTTTACGGGGAGGCGCTAGCACAGATACGCAGTATTTT	CASSLRGGASTDTQYF
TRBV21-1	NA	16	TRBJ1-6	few	TGTGCCAGCAGCCCACGCCTGTCGGACAGGGATTCACCCCTCCACTTT	CASSPRLSDRDSPLHF
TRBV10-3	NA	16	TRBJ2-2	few	TGTGCCATCAGTGAGGGGGTGGGAGCGGACACCGGGGAGCTGTTTTTT	CAISEGVGADTGELFF
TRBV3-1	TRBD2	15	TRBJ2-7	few	TGTGCCTCCTGCCAAGAACTAGCGCAACGCTACGAGCAGTACTTC	CASCQELAQRYEQYF
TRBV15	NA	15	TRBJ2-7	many	TGTGCCACCAGCAGACTCGAGGTGGCGACCTACGAGCAGTACTTC	CATSRLEVATYEQYF
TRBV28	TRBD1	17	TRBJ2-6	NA	TGTGCCAGCAGCCTGACAGGGGTGCGGTCTGGGGCCAACGTCCTGACTTTC	CASSLTGVRSGANVLTF
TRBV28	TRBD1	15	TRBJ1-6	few	TGTGCCAGCACCCCACTCCGGGACAGCGGCTCACCCCTCCACTTT	CASTPLRDSGSPLHF
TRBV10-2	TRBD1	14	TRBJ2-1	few	TGCGCCAGCAGTCCAATACAGGGGGCAGGGGAGCAGTTCTTC	CASSPIQGAGEQFF
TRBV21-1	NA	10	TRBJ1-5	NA	TGTGCCAGCAGCCACCGGGGACAGCATTTT	CASSHRGQHF
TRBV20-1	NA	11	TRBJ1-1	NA	TGCAGTGCTAGAGTGAACACTGAAGCTTTCTTT	CSARVNTEAFF
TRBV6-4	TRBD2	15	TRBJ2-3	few	TGTGCCAGCAGTTTTCTAGCGGGGAAGTCAGATACGCAGTATTTT	CASSFLAGKSDTQYF
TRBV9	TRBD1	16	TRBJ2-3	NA	TGTGCCAGCAGCACCCCGGGACAGGGGTCCACAGATACGCAGTATTTT	CASSTPGQGSTDTQYF
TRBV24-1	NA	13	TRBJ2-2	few	TGTGCCACCAGCGGGGAGAACACCGGGGAGCTGTTTTTT	CATSGENTGELFF
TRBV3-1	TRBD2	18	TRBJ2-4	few	TGTGCCAGCAGCCAAGTGGCTAGCGGACTGGGAGCCAAAAACATTCAGTACTTC	CASSQVASGLGAKNIQYF
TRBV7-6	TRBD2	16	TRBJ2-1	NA	TGTGCCAGCAGCTTAGGGGGACTAGCGGCCTACAATGAGCAGTTCTTC	CASSLGGLAAYNEQFF
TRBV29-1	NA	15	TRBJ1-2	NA	TGCAGCGTTGAAGTGGGGGAGGGGAGTAGGTATGGCTACACCTTC	CSVEVGEGSRYGYTF
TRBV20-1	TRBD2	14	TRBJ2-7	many	TGCAGTGCTAGGACTAGCGGGGGAGTCTACGAGCAGTACTTC	CSARTSGGVYEQYF
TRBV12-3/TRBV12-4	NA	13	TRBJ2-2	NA	TGTGCCAGCAGAAAGAGAGCCACCGGGGAGCTGTTTTTT	CASRKRATGELFF
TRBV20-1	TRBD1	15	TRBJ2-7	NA	TGCAGTGCTAGACCCGGGGGACAGGGACCCTACGAGCAGTACTTC	CSARPGGQGPYEQYF
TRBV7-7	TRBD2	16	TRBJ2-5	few	TGTGCTAGCAGCCACCTTTTCGGGGGGGCCTCAGAGACCCAGTACTTC	CASSHLFGGASETQYF
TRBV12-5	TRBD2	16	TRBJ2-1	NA	TGTGCTAGTGGTTTGGTACTGGGCGGGGGGAGAAATGAGCAGTTCTTC	CASGLVLGGGRNEQFF
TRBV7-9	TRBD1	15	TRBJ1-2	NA	TGTGCCAGCAGCCATCCGGGACAGTCTAACTATGGCTACACCTTC	CASSHPGQSNYGYTF
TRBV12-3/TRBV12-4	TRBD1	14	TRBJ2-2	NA	TGTGCCAGCAGACCAGACAGGGACACCGGGGAGCTGTTTTTT	CASRPDRDTGELFF
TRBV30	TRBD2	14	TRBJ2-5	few	TGTGCCTGGATCCCGAGAGCGGGAGTAGAGACCCAGTACTTC	CAWIPRAGVETQYF